Below are 9 T cell receptor beta chains sequenced from a single sample in a study of beta chain features in type 1 diabetes. No antigen has been assigned to these receptors. Since all of the isolated RNA was reverse transcribed, expressed TCRB transcripts were what got sequenced. The data were produced by immunoSEQ multiplex PCR, yet TCRdb's version contains in-frame clones alone and is incomplete. Among fewer than 350,000 clones listed, approximately 16% were seen once. Overall study results and limits: Shorter TCRB CDR3s, moderately but significantly so, marked every one of the four CD4+ subsets in Type 1 diabetes patients.

What was sequenced was naive CD4+ T cells from blood. These receptors all come from a man aged 18-30 years with type 1 diabetes.

This clone was counted a few times. The chain couples TRBV27 to TRBJ2-5; D possibly corresponds to TRBD2 (6 bases). The ends were cut back, 2 bases at V and 0 bases at J, with 13 bases in the middle. Germline V gene lookup returns CDR1 MNHEY and CDR2 SMNVEV (reference sequence). The CDR3 sequence is 16 residues long. In DNA, the CDR3 is TGTGCCAGCAGTTTAGGGTGGGCGGGGAACCAAGAGACCCAGTACTTC. This codes for CASSLGWAGNQETQYF.

A few counts support this clone. The gene calls are TRBV5-6 and TRBJ2-5; 7 bases are a match to TRBD1. The germline V gene encodes CDR1 SGHDT and CDR2 YYEEEE. Unmatched junction bases numbered 9, after V lost 5 bases and J lost 5 bases. The CDR3 runs to 14 residues. CDR3 protein: CASSDEQGRETQYF. The CDR3 DNA reads as TGTGCCAGCAGTGATGAACAGGGGCGGGAGACCCAGTACTTC.

The chain employs TRBV5-5 and TRBJ1-5; D not resolved. Trimming removed 0 bases from V and 10 bases from J, with 8 bases in between. Germline values: CDR1 SGHKS, CDR2 YYEKEE (reference sequence). The CDR3 is 12 residues long. CDR3 residues: CASSLEGGPQHF. For the CDR3, the DNA is TGTGCCAGCAGCTTGGAGGGAGGACCCCAGCATTTT.

CDR3 loop: CAGGGVRDEKLFF. CDR3 nucleotide sequence: TGTGCCGGGGGCGGAGTCAGAGATGAAAAACTGTTTTTT. The chain is built from TRBV2 and TRBJ1-4, with a weak D call TRBD1 (6 bases). The CDR3 runs to 13 residues. Germline assignment: CDR1 SNHLY and CDR2 FYNNEI. Trimming stripped 11 bases from V and 6 bases from J, with 16 bases between.

Only a few counts were recorded for this clone. The V and J genes are TRBV10-3 and TRBJ2-5; tentatively, D is TRBD1 (6 bases). V shed 0 bases and J shed 5 bases, with 10 bases lying between them. The CDR3 has 14 amino acids. In germline, CDR1 is ENHRY, CDR2 SYGVKD. This chain's CDR3 is CAISESAGDETQYF. The CDR3 DNA follows: TGTGCCATCAGTGAGTCGGCAGGGGATGAGACCCAGTACTTC.

In DNA, the CDR3 is TGTGCCACCAGCAGAGCGGGACTCGTTTTGGGGGCCAACGTCCTGACTTTC. Translation gives CATSRAGLVLGANVLTF. This sequence joins TRBV15 and TRBJ2-6; a weak D match, TRBD2 (6 bases). CDR1 is LNHNV and CDR2 is YYDKDF in the germline V gene (reference sequence). This CDR3 has 17 residues. V gave up 1 base and J gave up 4 bases, with 14 bases separating them.

This clone was seen a few times. The chain links TRBV6-1 to TRBJ2-1; weak D call: TRBD2 (6 bases). V was pared by 5 bases and J by 4 bases, with 15 bases between. CDR3 length equals 15 residues. Germline V gives CDR1 MNHNS, CDR2 SASEGT. This CDR3 reads CASSRTSGGYNEQFF. The CDR3 DNA is TGTGCCAGCAGTCGGACCTCCGGGGGATACAATGAGCAGTTCTTC.

The chain carries TRBV7-2 and TRBJ2-5; D may be TRBD2 (6 bases). Germline loops: CDR1 SGHTA, CDR2 FQGNSA. Trimming took off 3 bases at V and 9 bases at J, with 14 bases between the two ends. The CDR3 length is 13 residues. CDR3 nucleotide sequence: TGTGCCAGCAGCTTCGGACCCCCGGGAGCCCAGTACTTC. Its protein product is CASSFGPPGAQYF. Full variable domain (remainder filled in from reference TRBV7-2 and TRBJ2-5): GAGVSQSPSNKVTEKGKDVELRCDPISGHTALYWYRQSLGQGLEFLIYFQGNSAPDKSGLPSDRFSAERTGGSVSTLTIQRTQQEDSAVYLCASSFGPPGAQYFGPGTRLLVL.

The chain's CDR3 is CASSSGQGPEKLFF. The CDR3 region has the DNA TGTGCCAGCAGCTCCGGACAGGGGCCAGAAAAACTGTTTTTT. The gene calls are TRBV5-8 and TRBJ1-4; 9 nucleotides line up with TRBD1. CDR3 length: 14 residues. The V gene's germline CDR1 is SGHTS and CDR2 YDEGEE. Losses at the gene ends were 3 bases for V and 8 bases for J; bases not matched to a gene: 5.